This section outlines one T cell receptor beta chain sequence together with its context. The data were produced by immunoSEQ multiplex PCR, yet TCRdb's version contains in-frame clones alone and is incomplete. The table includes 150,000 to 200,000 clones, 84% detected once. This specimen comes from a study of blood T cell repertoires in COVID-19. Trimming left V 6 bases short and J 2 bases short, with 16 bases between. This CDR3 has 15 residues. Germline assignment: CDR1 WNHNN and CDR2 SYGVQD (reference sequence). The TCR was taken from a man aged 45-65 years who had recovered from COVID-19. The chain has TRBV10-1 and TRBJ1-1, with a possible D match to TRBD1 (5 bases). The sample comprised PBMCs or T cells enriched from blood (not recorded which). The CDR3 DNA reads TGCGCCAGCAGCCCTAACCGACAGAGAAACACTGAAGCTTTCTTT. Residues: CASSPNRQRNTEAFF.